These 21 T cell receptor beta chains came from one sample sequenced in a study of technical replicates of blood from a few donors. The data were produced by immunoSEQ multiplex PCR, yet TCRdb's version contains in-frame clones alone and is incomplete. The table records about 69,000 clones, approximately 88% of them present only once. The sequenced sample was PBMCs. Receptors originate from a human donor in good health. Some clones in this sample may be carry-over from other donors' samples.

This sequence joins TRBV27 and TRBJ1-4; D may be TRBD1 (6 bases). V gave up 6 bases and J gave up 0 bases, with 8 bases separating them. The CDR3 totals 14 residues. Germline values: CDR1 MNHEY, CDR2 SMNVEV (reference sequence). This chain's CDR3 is CASRGTTTNEKLFF. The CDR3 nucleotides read TGTGCCAGCAGGGGGACAACAACTAATGAAAAACTGTTTTTT.

The CDR3 bases are TGTGCCAGCGGCCGGACAGGGGGCACGGTGAACACTGAAGCTTTCTTT. Amino acid sequence: CASGRTGGTVNTEAFF. The chain employs TRBV7-2 and TRBJ1-1; 11 bases map to TRBD1. The germline CDR1 and CDR2 sequences are SGHTA and FQGNSA. The CDR3 extends over 16 amino acids. V was clipped by 8 bases and J by 0 bases; unmatched bases: 8.

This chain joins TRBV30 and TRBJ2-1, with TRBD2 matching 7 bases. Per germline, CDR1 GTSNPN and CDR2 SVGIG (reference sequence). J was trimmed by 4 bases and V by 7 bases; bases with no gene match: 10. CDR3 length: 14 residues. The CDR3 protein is CAFRKSGIYNEQFF. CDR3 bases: TGTGCCTTCCGTAAGAGCGGGATTTACAATGAGCAGTTCTTC.

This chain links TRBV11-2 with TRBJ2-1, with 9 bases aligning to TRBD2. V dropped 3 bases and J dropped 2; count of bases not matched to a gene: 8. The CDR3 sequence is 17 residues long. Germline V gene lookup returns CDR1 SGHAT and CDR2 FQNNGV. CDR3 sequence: CASSFFLGGRAYNEQFF. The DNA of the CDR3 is TGTGCCAGCAGCTTTTTCTTGGGCGGGAGGGCCTACAATGAGCAGTTCTTC.

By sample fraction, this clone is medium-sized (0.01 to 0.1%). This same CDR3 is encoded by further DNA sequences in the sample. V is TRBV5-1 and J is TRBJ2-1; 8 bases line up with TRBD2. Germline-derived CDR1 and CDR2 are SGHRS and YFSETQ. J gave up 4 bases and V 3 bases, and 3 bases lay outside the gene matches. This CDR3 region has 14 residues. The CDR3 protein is CASSSAGGYNEQFF. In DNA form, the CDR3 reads TGCGCCAGCAGCTCGGCGGGAGGATACAATGAGCAGTTCTTC.

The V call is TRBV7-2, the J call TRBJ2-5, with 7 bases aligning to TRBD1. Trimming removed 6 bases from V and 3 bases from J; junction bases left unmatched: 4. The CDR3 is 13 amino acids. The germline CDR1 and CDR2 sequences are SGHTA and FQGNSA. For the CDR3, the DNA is TGTGCCAGCAGTGCCGGGACAGAAGAGACCCAGTACTTC. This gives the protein CASSAGTEETQYF.

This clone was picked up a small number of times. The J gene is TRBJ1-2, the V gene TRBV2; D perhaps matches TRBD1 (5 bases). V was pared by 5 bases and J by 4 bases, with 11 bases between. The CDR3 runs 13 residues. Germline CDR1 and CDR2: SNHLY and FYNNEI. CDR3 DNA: TGTGCCAGCAGTTCGGACGGGGGCTATGGCTACACCTTC. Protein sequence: CASSSDGGYGYTF.

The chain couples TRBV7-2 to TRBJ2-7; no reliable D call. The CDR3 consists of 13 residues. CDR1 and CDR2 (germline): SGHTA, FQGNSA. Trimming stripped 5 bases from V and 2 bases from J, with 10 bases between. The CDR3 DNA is TGTGCCAGCAGCCTTACTAACCCCTACGAGCAGTACTTC. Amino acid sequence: CASSLTNPYEQYF.

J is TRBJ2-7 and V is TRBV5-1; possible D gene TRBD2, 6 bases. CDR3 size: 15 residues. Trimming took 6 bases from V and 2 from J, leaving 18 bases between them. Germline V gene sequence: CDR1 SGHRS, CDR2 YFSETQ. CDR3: CASNVGAGLAYEQYF. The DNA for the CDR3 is TGCGCCAGCAACGTCGGAGCGGGTCTGGCCTACGAGCAGTACTTC. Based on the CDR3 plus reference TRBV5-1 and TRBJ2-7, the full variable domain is KAGVTQTPRYLIKTRGQQVTLSCSPISGHRSVSWYQQTPGQGLQFLFEYFSETQRNKGNFPGRFSGRQFSNSRSEMNVSTLELGDSALYLCASNVGAGLAYEQYFGPGTRLTVT.

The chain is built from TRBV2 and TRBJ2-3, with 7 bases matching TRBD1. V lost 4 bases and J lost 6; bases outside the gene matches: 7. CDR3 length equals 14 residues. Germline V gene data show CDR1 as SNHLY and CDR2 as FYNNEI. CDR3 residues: CASSVGGLWDTQYF. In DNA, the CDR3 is TGTGCCAGCAGTGTAGGGGGCCTGTGGGATACGCAGTATTTT. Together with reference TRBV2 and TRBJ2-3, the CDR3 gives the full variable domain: EPEVTQTPSHQVTQMGQEVILRCVPISNHLYFYWYRQILGQKVEFLVSFYNNEISEKSEIFDDQFSVERPDGSNFTLKIRSTKLEDSAMYFCASSVGGLWDTQYFGPGTRLTVL.

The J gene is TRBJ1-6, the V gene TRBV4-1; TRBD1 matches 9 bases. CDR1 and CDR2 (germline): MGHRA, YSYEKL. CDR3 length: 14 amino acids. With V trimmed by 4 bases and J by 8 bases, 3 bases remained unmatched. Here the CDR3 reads CASSPRDRDSPLHF. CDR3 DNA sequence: TGCGCCAGCAGCCCTAGGGACAGGGATTCACCCCTCCACTTT.

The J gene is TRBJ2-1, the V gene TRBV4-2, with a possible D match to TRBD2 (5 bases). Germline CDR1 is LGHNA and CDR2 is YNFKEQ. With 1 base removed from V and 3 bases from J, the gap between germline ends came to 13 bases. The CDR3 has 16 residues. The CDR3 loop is CASSQGSGGDYNEQFF. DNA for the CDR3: TGTGCCAGCAGCCAAGGGTCTGGAGGCGACTACAATGAGCAGTTCTTC.

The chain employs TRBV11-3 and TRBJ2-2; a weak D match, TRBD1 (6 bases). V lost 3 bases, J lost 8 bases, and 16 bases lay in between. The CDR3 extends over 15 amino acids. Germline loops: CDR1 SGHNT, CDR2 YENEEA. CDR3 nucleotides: TGTGCCAGCAGCTTGGCCGGGACATCTTCAGGGGAGCTGTTTTTT. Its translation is CASSLAGTSSGELFF.

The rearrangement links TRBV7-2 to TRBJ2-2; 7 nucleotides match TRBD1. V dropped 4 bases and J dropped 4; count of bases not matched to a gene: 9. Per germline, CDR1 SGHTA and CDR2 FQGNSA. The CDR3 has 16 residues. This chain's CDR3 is CASSSGRTGRTGELFF. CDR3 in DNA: TGTGCCAGCAGCTCGGGCCGGACAGGACGCACCGGGGAGCTGTTTTTT.

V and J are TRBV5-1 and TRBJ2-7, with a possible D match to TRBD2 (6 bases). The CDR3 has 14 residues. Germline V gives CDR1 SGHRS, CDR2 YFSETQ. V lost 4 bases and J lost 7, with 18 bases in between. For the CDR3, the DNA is TGCGCCAGCAGCGGGGGACTGGGGATCTCTGAGCAGTACTTC. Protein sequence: CASSGGLGISEQYF.

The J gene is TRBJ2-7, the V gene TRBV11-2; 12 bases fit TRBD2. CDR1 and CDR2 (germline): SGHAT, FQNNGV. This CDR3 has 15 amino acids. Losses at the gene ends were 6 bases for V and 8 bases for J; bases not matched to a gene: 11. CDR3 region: CASSLTRLAGVKQYF. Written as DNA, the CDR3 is TGTGCCAGCAGTCTCACAAGACTAGCGGGAGTGAAGCAGTACTTC.

DNA for the CDR3: TGCGCCAGCAGCCAAGAGGGACAGGGCCCTCGGGGCACTGAAGCTTTCTTT. Translation gives CASSQEGQGPRGTEAFF. The chain joins TRBV4-3 to TRBJ1-1, with 9 bases matching TRBD1. J lost 4 bases, V lost 0 bases, and 9 bases had no gene match. The CDR3 is 17 residues long. CDR1 is LGHNA, CDR2 YSLEER, per germline.

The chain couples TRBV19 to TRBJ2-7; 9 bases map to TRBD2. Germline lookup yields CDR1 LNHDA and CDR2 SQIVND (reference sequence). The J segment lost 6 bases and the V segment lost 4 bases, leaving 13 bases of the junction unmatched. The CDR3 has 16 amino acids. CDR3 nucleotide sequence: TGTGCCAGTAGTAGCCCTGGAGCGGGAGGTACTGGCGAGCAGTACTTC. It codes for CASSSPGAGGTGEQYF.

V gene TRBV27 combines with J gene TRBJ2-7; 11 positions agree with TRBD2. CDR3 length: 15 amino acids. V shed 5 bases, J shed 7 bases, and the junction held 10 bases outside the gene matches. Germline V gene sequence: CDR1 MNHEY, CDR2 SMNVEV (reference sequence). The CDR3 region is CASSPTSGISGEQYF. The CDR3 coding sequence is TGTGCCAGCAGTCCGACTAGCGGGATATCGGGGGAGCAGTACTTC.

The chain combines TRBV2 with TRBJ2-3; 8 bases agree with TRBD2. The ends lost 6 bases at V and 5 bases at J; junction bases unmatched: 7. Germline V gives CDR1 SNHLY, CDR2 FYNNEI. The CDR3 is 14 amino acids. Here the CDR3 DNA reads TGTGCCAGCAGCTACAGCGGGGGCAGAGATACGCAGTATTTT. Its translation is CASSYSGGRDTQYF.

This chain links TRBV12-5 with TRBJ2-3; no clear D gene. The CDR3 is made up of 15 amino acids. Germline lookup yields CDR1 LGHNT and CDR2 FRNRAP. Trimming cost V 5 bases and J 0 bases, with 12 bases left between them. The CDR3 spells CASGESSLSTDTQYF. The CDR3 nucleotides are TGTGCTAGTGGTGAATCAAGCTTAAGCACAGATACGCAGTATTTT. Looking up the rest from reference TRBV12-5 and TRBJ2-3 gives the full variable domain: DARVTQTPRHKVTEMGQEVTMRCQPILGHNTVFWYRQTMMQGLELLAYFRNRAPLDDSGMPKDRFSAEMPDATLATLKIQPSEPRDSAVYFCASGESSLSTDTQYFGPGTRLTVL.